This passage covers 9 T cell receptor beta chains from one sample sequenced in a study of shared clonotypes between healthy human individuals. Naive-designated CD8 cells lacked CD45RO, were positively enriched for CCR7, and omitted terminally differentiated effector memory CD45RA+ cells. Clones were read by immunoSEQ multiplex PCR, and TCRdb kept only the in-frame ones, dropping some. Of around 2.1 million clones listed, about 92% are singletons. The specimen sequenced was naive CD8+ T cells from PBMCs. The receptors derive from a young man in good health. Some clones in this sample may be carry-over from other donors' samples.

V and J are TRBV10-3 and TRBJ2-7; 12 nucleotides match TRBD2. The germline gives CDR1 ENHRY, CDR2 SYGVKD. The junction had 9 bases not matched to a gene; V was cut back by 6 bases and J by 6 bases. There are 15 residues in the CDR3. CDR3 bases: TGTGCCATCAGGGGCCTAGCGGGAGGGTTCGGCGAGCAGTACTTC. Residues: CAIRGLAGGFGEQYF.

The J gene is TRBJ1-2, the V gene TRBV7-6, with D perhaps TRBD1 (6 bases). The CDR3 has 13 amino acids. From germline, CDR1 is SGHVS and CDR2 FNYEAQ. Trimming stripped 6 bases from V and 3 bases from J, with 11 bases between. CDR3 protein: CASSPTGDYGYTF. As DNA, the CDR3 is TGTGCCAGCAGTCCGACAGGAGACTATGGCTACACCTTC.

The chain links TRBV29-1 to TRBJ2-7; possibly TRBD2 for D (5 bases). V lost 4 bases and J lost 5, with 12 bases in between. The CDR3 has 12 residues. Germline CDR1 and CDR2: SQVTM and ANQGSEA. The CDR3 region has the DNA TGCAGCGTTGTGGGGAGCCCGGACGAGCAGTACTTC. It encodes CSVVGSPDEQYF.

The V gene is TRBV7-6, the J gene TRBJ2-7; 10 positions agree with TRBD2. CDR3 length: 16 residues. V shed 1 base, J shed 6 bases, and the junction held 9 bases outside the gene matches. Germline V CDR1 and CDR2: SGHVS, FNYEAQ. CDR3 residues: CASSLVKGTSASEQYF. The CDR3 coding sequence is TGTGCCAGCAGCTTAGTTAAGGGGACTAGCGCGAGCGAGCAGTACTTC.

CDR3 region: CASSQLAGVDTQYF. The CDR3 DNA is TGTGCCAGCAGCCAACTAGCGGGTGTCGATACGCAGTATTTT. The chain combines TRBV7-9 with TRBJ2-3; 9 positions match TRBD2. Germline-derived CDR1 and CDR2 are SEHNR and FQNEAQ (reference sequence). The CDR3 is 14 residues long. J was trimmed by 6 bases and V by 5 bases; bases with no gene match: 6.

The chain recombines TRBV11-2 with TRBJ2-2, with D possibly called TRBD1 or TRBD2 (5 bases each). In germline, CDR1 is SGHAT, CDR2 FQNNGV. The CDR3 is 16 residues long. V was clipped by 5 bases and J by 0 bases, with 13 bases between them. CDR3 DNA: TGTGCCAGCAGCGCCAGGGACGCCTCGAACACCGGGGAGCTGTTTTTT. Translated: CASSARDASNTGELFF.

The chain couples TRBV2 to TRBJ1-2, with TRBD1 identical over 7 bases. Germline lookup yields CDR1 SNHLY and CDR2 FYNNEI. V trimming: 5 bases; J trimming: 4 bases; junction bases outside the gene matches: 4. This CDR3 contains 13 residues. The CDR3 is CASSRDSLYGYTF. The CDR3 region has the DNA TGTGCCAGCAGTCGGGACAGCCTCTATGGCTACACCTTC.

The sample holds one count of this clone. The chain links TRBV16 to TRBJ1-4; D remains ambiguous. Germline V lookup: CDR1 KGHSY, CDR2 FQNENV. Trimming took 0 bases from V and 2 from J, leaving 4 bases between them. The CDR3 totals 14 residues. CDR3 protein: CASSQSSTNEKLFF. The CDR3 coding sequence is TGTGCCAGCAGCCAATCGTCTACTAATGAAAAACTGTTTTTT.

The V gene is TRBV28, the J gene TRBJ1-1, with a weak D call TRBD1 (6 bases). The CDR3 loop spans 16 amino acids. CDR1 is MDHEN and CDR2 is SYDVKM in the germline V gene. The germline V and J ends were trimmed by 5 bases and 4 bases, with 20 bases remaining between them. CDR3 protein: CASSLRTGLVVTEAFF. The CDR3 bases are TGTGCCAGCAGTCTAAGAACAGGGTTAGTCGTCACTGAAGCTTTCTTT.